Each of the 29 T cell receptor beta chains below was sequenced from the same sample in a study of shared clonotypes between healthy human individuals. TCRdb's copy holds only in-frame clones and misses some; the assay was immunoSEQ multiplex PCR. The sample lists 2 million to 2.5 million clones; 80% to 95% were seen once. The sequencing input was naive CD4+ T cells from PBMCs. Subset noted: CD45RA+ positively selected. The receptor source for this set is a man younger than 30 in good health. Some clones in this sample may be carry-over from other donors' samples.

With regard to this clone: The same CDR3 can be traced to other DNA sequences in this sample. CDR3 bases: TGTGCCAGCTCACCACCTGGGAGGTCAGGAAACACCATATATTTT. Protein sequence: CASSPPGRSGNTIYF. The chain recombines TRBV18 with TRBJ1-3; D call uncertain. CDR3 length: 15 residues. CDR1 and CDR2 (germline): KGHSH, LQKENI. V lost 0 bases, J lost 4 bases, and 10 bases lay in between.

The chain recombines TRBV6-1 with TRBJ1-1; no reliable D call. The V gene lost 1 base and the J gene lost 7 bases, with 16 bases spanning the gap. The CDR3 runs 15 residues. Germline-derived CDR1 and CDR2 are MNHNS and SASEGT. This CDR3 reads CASSEVGQEIGEAFF. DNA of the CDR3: TGTGCCAGCAGTGAAGTTGGTCAGGAGATTGGTGAAGCTTTCTTT.

The CDR3 region has the DNA TGTGCCACCAGCAGAGATCTCGTCAGAAACAATGAGCAGTTCTTC. Protein: CATSRDLVRNNEQFF. The chain employs TRBV15 and TRBJ2-1; no reliable D call. The CDR3 runs 15 residues. V lost 0 bases to trimming and J lost 5 bases, with 11 bases between them. Looked up from germline, CDR1 is LNHNV and CDR2 is YYDKDF (reference sequence). The full variable domain, in which reference TRBV15 and TRBJ2-1 provide the parts outside the CDR3, is DAMVIQNPRYQVTQFGKPVTLSCSQTLNHNVMYWYQQKSSQAPKLLFHYYDKDFNNEADTPDNFQSRRPNTSFCFLDIRSPGLGDTAMYLCATSRDLVRNNEQFFGPGTRLTVL.

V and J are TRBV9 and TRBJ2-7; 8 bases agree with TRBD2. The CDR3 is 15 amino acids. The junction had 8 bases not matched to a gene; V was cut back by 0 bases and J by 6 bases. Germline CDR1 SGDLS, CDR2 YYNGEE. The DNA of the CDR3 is TGTGCCAGCAGCGTAGCGGCGGGAGGCCCCCTCGAGCAGTACTTC. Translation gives CASSVAAGGPLEQYF.

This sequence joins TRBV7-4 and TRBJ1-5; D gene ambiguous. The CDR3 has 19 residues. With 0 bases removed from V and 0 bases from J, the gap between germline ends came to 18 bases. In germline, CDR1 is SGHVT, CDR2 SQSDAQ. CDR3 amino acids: CASSLATVSYLCSNQPQHF. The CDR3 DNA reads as TGTGCCAGCAGCTTAGCCACAGTATCATATCTGTGTAGCAATCAGCCCCAGCATTTT. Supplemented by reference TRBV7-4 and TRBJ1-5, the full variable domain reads GAGVSQSPRYKVAKRGRDVALRCDSISGHVTLYWYRQTLGQGSEVLTYSQSDAQRDKSGRPSGRFSAERPERSVSTLKIQRTEQGDSAVYLCASSLATVSYLCSNQPQHFGDGTRLSIL.

CDR3 DNA: TGCAGCGTCGGAAGGTTCCTACAGCCTTACAATGAGCAGTTCTTC. It specifies CSVGRFLQPYNEQFF. The V gene is TRBV29-1, the J gene TRBJ2-1; D not certain. CDR1 SQVTM and CDR2 ANQGSEA come from the germline V gene. This CDR3 comprises 15 residues. Trimming left V 6 bases short and J 4 bases short, with 19 bases between.

The CDR3 nucleotides read TGTGCCAGCAGCCTCATCAGGTCTAGCGGGCTCTACAATGAGCAGTTCTTC. It is translated as CASSLIRSSGLYNEQFF. The rearrangement links TRBV7-9 to TRBJ2-1, with 8 positions matching TRBD2. Germline CDR1 SEHNR, CDR2 FQNEAQ (reference sequence). The CDR3 contains 17 residues. V was clipped by 5 bases and J by 3 bases; unmatched bases: 12.

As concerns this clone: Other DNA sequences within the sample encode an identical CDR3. CDR3 nucleotide sequence: TGTGCCAGCAGCCTCGTGGGGACAGGGGGCGACGAGCAGTACTTC. Encoded protein: CASSLVGTGGDEQYF. The chain couples TRBV7-9 to TRBJ2-7, with 12 bases that match TRBD1. The CDR3 totals 15 residues. V lost 5 bases and J lost 5; bases outside the gene matches: 7. Germline values: CDR1 SEHNR, CDR2 FQNEAQ (reference sequence).

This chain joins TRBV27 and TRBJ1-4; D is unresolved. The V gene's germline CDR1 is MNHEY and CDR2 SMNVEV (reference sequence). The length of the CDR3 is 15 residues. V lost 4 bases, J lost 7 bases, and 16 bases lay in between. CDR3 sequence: CASSYRTPRGEKLFF. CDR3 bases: TGTGCCAGCAGTTACCGGACCCCGAGAGGTGAAAAACTGTTTTTT.

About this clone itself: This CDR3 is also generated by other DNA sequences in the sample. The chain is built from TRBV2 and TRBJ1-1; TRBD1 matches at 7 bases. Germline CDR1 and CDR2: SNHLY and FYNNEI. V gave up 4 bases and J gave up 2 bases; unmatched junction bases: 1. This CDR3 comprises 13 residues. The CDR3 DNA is TGTGCCAGCAGTGGACAGGGAAACACTGAAGCTTTCTTT. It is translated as CASSGQGNTEAFF.

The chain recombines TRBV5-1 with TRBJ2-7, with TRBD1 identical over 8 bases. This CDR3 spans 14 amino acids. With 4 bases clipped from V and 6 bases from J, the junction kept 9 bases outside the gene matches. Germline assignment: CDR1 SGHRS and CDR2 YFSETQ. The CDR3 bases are TGCGCCAGCAGCCCAACCGGGACAGGCCTCGAGCAGTACTTC. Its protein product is CASSPTGTGLEQYF.

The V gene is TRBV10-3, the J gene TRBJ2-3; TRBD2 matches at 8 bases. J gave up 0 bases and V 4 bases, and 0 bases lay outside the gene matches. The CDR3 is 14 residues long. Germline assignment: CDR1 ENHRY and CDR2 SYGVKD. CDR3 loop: CAISGTSSTDTQYF. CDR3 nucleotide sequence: TGTGCCATCAGTGGGACTAGCAGCACAGATACGCAGTATTTT.

In nucleotides, the CDR3 is TGCGCCAGCAGCCAAGATGGGGCAGGGGTCTGGGCTTTCTTT. Translated: CASSQDGAGVWAFF. The chain has TRBV4-1 and TRBJ1-1; D perhaps matches TRBD1 (6 bases). Germline V gene lookup returns CDR1 MGHRA and CDR2 YSYEKL. V was shortened by 0 bases and J by 11 bases, with 16 bases between the two germline ends. CDR3 length: 14 amino acids.

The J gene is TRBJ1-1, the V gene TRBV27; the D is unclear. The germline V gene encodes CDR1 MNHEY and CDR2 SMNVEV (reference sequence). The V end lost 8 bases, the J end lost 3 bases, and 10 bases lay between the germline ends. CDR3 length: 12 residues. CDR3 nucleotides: TGTGCCAGCTCTCATTGGGACACTGAAGCTTTCTTT. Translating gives CASSHWDTEAFF.

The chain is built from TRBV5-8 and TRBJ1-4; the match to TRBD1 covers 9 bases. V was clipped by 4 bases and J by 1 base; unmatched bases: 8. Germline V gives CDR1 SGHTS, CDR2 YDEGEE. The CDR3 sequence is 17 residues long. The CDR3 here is CASSSGTGSGTNEKLFF. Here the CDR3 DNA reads TGTGCCAGCAGCAGCGGGACAGGGTCCGGAACTAATGAAAAACTGTTTTTT. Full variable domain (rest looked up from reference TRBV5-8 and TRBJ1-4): EAGVTQSPTHLIKTRGQQATLRCSPISGHTSVYWYQQALGLGLQFLLWYDEGEERNRGNFPPRFSGRQFPNYSSELNVNALELEDSALYLCASSSGTGSGTNEKLFFGSGTQLSVL.

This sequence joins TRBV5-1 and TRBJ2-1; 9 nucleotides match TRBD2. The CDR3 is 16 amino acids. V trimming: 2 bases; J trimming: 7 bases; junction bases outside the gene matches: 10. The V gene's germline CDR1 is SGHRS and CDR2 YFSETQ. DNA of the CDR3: TGCGCCAGCAGCTTAGAGCGGGGGGCGTCGGGAAATGAGCAGTTCTTC. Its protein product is CASSLERGASGNEQFF. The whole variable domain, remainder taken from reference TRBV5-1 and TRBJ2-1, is KAGVTQTPRYLIKTRGQQVTLSCSPISGHRSVSWYQQTPGQGLQFLFEYFSETQRNKGNFPGRFSGRQFSNSRSEMNVSTLELGDSALYLCASSLERGASGNEQFFGPGTRLTVL.

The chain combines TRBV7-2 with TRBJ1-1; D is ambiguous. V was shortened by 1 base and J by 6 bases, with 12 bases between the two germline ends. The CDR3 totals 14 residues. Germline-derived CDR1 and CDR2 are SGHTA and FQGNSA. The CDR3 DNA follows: TGTGCCAGCAGCTTAGTTCGGTCGGTGGCTGAAGCTTTCTTT. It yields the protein CASSLVRSVAEAFF.

CDR3 in amino acids: CASHPTSWAGELFF. CDR3 in DNA: TGTGCCAGCCATCCGACGTCTTGGGCCGGGGAGCTGTTTTTT. The chain uses TRBV5-5 and TRBJ2-2; no firm D call. The V end lost 7 bases, the J end lost 6 bases, and 16 bases lay between the germline ends. CDR3 length: 14 residues. Germline lookup yields CDR1 SGHKS and CDR2 YYEKEE (reference sequence).

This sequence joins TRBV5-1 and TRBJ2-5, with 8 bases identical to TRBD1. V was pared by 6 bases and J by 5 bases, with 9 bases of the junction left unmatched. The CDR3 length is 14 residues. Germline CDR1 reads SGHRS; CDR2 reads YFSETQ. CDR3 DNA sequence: TGCGCCAGCAAGACAGGGGATCTCCTGGAGACCCAGTACTTC. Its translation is CASKTGDLLETQYF. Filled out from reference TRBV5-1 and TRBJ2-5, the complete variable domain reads KAGVTQTPRYLIKTRGQQVTLSCSPISGHRSVSWYQQTPGQGLQFLFEYFSETQRNKGNFPGRFSGRQFSNSRSEMNVSTLELGDSALYLCASKTGDLLETQYFGPGTRLLVL.

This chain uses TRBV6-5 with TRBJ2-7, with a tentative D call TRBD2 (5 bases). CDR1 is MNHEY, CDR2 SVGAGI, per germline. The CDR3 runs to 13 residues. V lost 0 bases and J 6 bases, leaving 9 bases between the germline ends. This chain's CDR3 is CASSYSGEGEQYF. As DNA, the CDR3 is TGTGCCAGCAGTTACTCGGGCGAGGGCGAGCAGTACTTC.

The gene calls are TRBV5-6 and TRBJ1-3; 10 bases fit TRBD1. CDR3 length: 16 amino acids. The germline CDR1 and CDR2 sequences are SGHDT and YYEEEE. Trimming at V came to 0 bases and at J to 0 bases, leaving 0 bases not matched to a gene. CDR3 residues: CASSLGDRGSGNTIYF. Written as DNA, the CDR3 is TGTGCCAGCAGCTTGGGGGACAGGGGCTCTGGAAACACCATATATTTT. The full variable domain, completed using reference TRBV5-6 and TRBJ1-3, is DAGVTQSPTHLIKTRGQQVTLRCSPKSGHDTVSWYQQALGQGPQFIFQYYEEEERQRGNFPDRFSGHQFPNYSSELNVNALLLGDSALYLCASSLGDRGSGNTIYFGEGSWLTVV.

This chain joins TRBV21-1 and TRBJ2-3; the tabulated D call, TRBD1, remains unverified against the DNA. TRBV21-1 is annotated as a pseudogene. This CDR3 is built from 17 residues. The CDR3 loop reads CASSPAPTTDLTDTQYF. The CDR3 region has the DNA TGTGCCAGCAGCCCCGCGCCGACAACAGACCTCACAGATACGCAGTATTTT.

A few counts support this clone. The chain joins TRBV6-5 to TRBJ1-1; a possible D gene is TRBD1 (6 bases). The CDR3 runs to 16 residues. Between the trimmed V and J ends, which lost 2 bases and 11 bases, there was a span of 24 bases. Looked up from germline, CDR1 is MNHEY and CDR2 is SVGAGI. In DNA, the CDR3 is TGTGCCAGCAGTTACCGGCAGGGGACTTGGGTCGGGGAGGCTTTCTTT. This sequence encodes CASSYRQGTWVGEAFF.

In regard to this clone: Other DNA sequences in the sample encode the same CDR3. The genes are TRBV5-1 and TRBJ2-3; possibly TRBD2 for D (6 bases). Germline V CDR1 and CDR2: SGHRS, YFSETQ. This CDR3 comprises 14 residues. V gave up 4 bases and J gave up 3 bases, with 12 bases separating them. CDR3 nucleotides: TGCGCCAGCAGCCCGGGGGACTTTACAGATACGCAGTATTTT. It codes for CASSPGDFTDTQYF.

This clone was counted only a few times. The CDR3 here is CASSLNREVNTEAFF. In DNA form, the CDR3 reads TGTGCCAGCAGCCTCAACAGGGAGGTGAACACTGAAGCTTTCTTT. The chain combines TRBV7-3 with TRBJ1-1; perhaps TRBD1 as D (6 bases). Deletions cut 5 bases from V and 0 bases from J, with 13 bases between. This CDR3 is built from 15 residues. The V gene's germline CDR1 is SGHTA and CDR2 FQGTGA.

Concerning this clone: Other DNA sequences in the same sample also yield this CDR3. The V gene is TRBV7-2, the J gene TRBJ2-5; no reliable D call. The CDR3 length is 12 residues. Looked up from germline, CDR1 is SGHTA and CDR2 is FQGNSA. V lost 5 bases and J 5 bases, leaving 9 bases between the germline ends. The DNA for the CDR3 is TGTGCCAGCAGCCTAGGGTCGGAGACCCAGTACTTC. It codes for CASSLGSETQYF.

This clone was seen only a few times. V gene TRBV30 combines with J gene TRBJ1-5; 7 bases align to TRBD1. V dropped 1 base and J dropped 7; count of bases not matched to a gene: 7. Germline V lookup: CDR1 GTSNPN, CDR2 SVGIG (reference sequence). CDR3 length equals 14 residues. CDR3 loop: CAWSGQGGRQPQHF. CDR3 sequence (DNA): TGTGCCTGGAGTGGACAGGGAGGACGGCAGCCCCAGCATTTT.

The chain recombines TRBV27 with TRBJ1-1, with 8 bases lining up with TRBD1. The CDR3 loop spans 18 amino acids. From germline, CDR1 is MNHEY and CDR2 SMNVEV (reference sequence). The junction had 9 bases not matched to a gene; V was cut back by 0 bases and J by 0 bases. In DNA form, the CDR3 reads TGTGCCAGCAGTTTATCGCGGTTGACAGGGGTCATGAACACTGAAGCTTTCTTT. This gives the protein CASSLSRLTGVMNTEAFF.

CDR3 amino acids: CASSLDGSGELFF. As DNA, the CDR3 is TGTGCCAGCAGCTTGGACGGGTCCGGGGAGCTGTTTTTT. The V call is TRBV5-8, the J call TRBJ2-2; D is unclear. This CDR3 has 13 amino acids. Germline loops: CDR1 SGHTS, CDR2 YDEGEE. The ends were cut back, 0 bases at V and 6 bases at J, with 6 bases in the middle. The variable domain in full, with the rest retrieved from reference TRBV5-8 and TRBJ2-2, is EAGVTQSPTHLIKTRGQQATLRCSPISGHTSVYWYQQALGLGLQFLLWYDEGEERNRGNFPPRFSGRQFPNYSSELNVNALELEDSALYLCASSLDGSGELFFGEGSRLTVL.